This T cell receptor (beta chain) was captured in a study of cytomegalovirus exposure and HLA in healthy donors listed by TCRdb under 2017. Notes on the research overall: According to an earlier analysis of several hundred of the donors, about 179 million T cells yielded 90 million to 130 million unique TCR beta sequences and about 300 Gb of sequence data. To study patterns of TCR occurrence, a later analysis re-analyzed previously published TCR beta repertoires from around 670 donors and added high-resolution HLA genotyping. Because of strong linkage in the cohort, roughly five DR-DQ haplotypes were treated as single units for association and clustering. The number of typed donors differed by locus: about 620-630 for A, B, C, DRB1 and DQB1; 500 to 550 for DQA1; approximately 600 for DPA1; and some 450 for DPB1. An earlier analysis of several hundred of the donors applied high-throughput TCR beta sequencing to assess whether each TCR beta V gene segment acted as functional or pseudogenic. The genetic ancestry cluster associated with self-reported Caucasian donors included about four fifths of the approximately 400 genotyped donors. The study aimed to test whether signatures of past pathogen exposure could be identified by cataloging public T cell receptors. Genome-wide SNP genotypes for about 65% of the 666 donors were used in a later genetic analysis, which treated that subset as a discovery cohort. In the later analysis, no new phenotypic data were used to find candidate immune exposures; instead, reliance was placed on TCR beta sequences and their occurrence across donors. The study used immunosequencing to profile the T cell repertoires of approximately 650 subjects and linked those repertoires to cytomegalovirus serostatus. Among 398 genotyped donors of the cohort, an average of approximately 240,000 unique TCR beta nucleotide sequences was sequenced per donor, of which 15% to 20% were non-productive. An early release that covered about 600 HLA-typed donors contained approximately 300 gigabases of sequencing data and around 80 million unique TCR sequences. Every discovery cohort repertoire had been produced on one sequencing platform. HLA typing included class I and class II loci at four-digit resolution. Alongside the repertoire data, information on donor age, sex, ethnicity and CMV serostatus was compiled. Besides the first cohort of around 700 subjects, a separate validation cohort made up of 120 different subjects was used. The study combined high-throughput TCR immunosequencing, statistical association of individual TCRs with disease status, and machine learning to predict cytomegalovirus infection status.

Library prep was done by the immunoSEQ multiplex PCR assay. For the multiplex PCR, a mixture combining 60 forward primers for TCR Vbeta segments and 13 reverse primers for TCR Jbeta segments was used. Amplification of the CDR3 region of rearranged TCR beta genes was performed with a multiplex PCR assay on genomic DNA. The amplified TCR beta libraries were sequenced on the Illumina HiSeq System as 87-base-pair reads. The authors' analysis ran thus. Across the 670 or so repertoires, a later analysis counted roughly 77 million unique TCR beta chains, 9.5 million to 12 million of which were shared by at least two donors. A nearest-neighbor algorithm error-corrected the raw reads and collapsed the reads into unique sequences, merging closely related sequences to remove PCR and sequencing errors. To assign V, D and J gene segments, CDR3 sequences were aligned to IMGT reference sequences. For a sequence to be retained, at least a six-nucleotide match to both a V gene segment and a J gene segment was required. Rearrangements were classified as productive when the CDR3 lacked stop codons and remained in frame with V and J, and all other rearrangements were classified as non-productive. Following IMGT convention, CDR3 was defined as the stretch from the second conserved V-encoded cysteine up to the conserved J-encoded phenylalanine. The earlier analysis of a few hundred of the donors excluded any sequence lacking an unambiguous match to a single V gene segment. An earlier analysis of over 450 of the donors classified V segments as functional when productive rearrangements were above 56.7% and as segregating when the standard deviation between donors was above 5%. A statistical classification framework was built for diagnosing cytomegalovirus status from the catalog of TCR beta chain sequences. In a later analysis, TCR nucleotide sequences were compared against IMGT/GENE-DB human TR gene sequences so that V and J genes could be assigned. The TCRdist pipeline was used in a later analysis to assign CDR3 sequences and most-parsimonious VDJ recombination scenarios. In a later analysis, every TCR beta chain was defined by the combination of its CDR3 amino acid sequence and its V-gene family, and reads without a unique V-gene family were dropped. To address suspected cross-contamination and a sequencing artifact, a later analysis removed 592 highly shared, low-generation-probability nucleotide sequences. In a later analysis, a clonal expansion index was calculated for each public chain from normalized within-repertoire ranks of inferred template counts. In a later analysis, generation probabilities were computed using a VDJ recombination model fitted to out-of-frame rearrangements, and the results were checked against IGoR. A later analysis scored TCR-TCR, TCR-HLA and TCR-CMV co-occurrence with hypergeometric tests, applying a repertoire-size bias correction to TCR pairs. To estimate false discovery rates, a later analysis permuted the HLA or CMV assignments 20 times. In a later analysis, co-occurring TCRs were grouped using DBSCAN, and TCRdist sequence similarity was added for clustering within HLA-allele-positive subsets. For co-occurrence clustering, repertoires with fewer than 30,000 or more than 120,000 public chains were excluded, along with five repertoires with anomalous nucleotide sharing. The immuneACCESS repertoire file appears here via TCRdb, limited to in-frame rearrangements. These files lack a portion of the clones; in checked studies, under half of the deficit traces to unresolved V genes, and the cause of the others is not known. That table supplies the V and J calls and clone size; D and trimming were determined from the DNA. The sample profile shows around 130,000 clones; 75% to 90% of them were found once. The ten largest clones take up approximately 6.7% of the sample.

From the cysteine up to the phenylalanine, the CDR3 has a length of 13 residues. Kept here is only the CDR3 DNA, which spans 39 bases and is read in frame from base 1. CDR1 MDHEN and CDR2 SYDVKM are derived from the germline V gene. V sheds 3 bases and J sheds 5 bases, leaving 11 bases between their ends. Of note for this clone: It has no known antigen specificity. No quality values exist for individual bases; no much larger clone is one base distant.

In total, roughly 670 healthy bone marrow donors made up the cohort. All cohort members were sampled while nominally healthy, although unrecorded immune exposures were likely present. The donor tested CMV seropositive, placing the donor among the 250 to 300 seropositive members of the cohort. A peripheral blood sample was provided by each donor, and peripheral blood mononuclear cells were used for TCR beta sequencing. Genomic DNA was extracted from the blood cell samples with the Qiagen DNeasy Blood Extraction Kit. The investigation overall reported the following: In a later analysis, HLA-associated TCR beta chains showed more clonal expansion and lower generation probabilities than non-associated chains that were equally common. The presence/absence analyses assumed that sequencing depth was roughly uniform across donors, and that assumption may not be true. According to a later analysis, most CMV-associated TCR beta chains appeared to be HLA-restricted, and the HLA associations seemed to be driven largely by CMV exposure. The authors suggested that the approach could potentially be extended to other disease states and immunological phenotypes. A group of highly shared sequence variants was considered likely to be a technical artifact of the sequencing pipeline. According to a later genetic analysis, donors in an Asian-associated ancestry cluster had fewer N-insertions in productive TCRs than the roughly 700-donor mean. Only TCR beta chains were sequenced in this cohort, and the absence of alpha or paired-chain data limited detectable features. According to a later analysis, parvovirus B19, influenza, CMV and Epstein-Barr virus appeared linked to several top co-occurrence clusters. A total of fewer than 200 TCR beta chains were listed by the study as associated with cytomegalovirus. Because HLA typing was missing for some donors at each locus, association tests included only the typed subset. In a later genetic analysis, a missense DCLRE1C variant was associated with V-gene and J-gene trimming of TCR beta chains, and the association was replicated in an independent cohort. A further reported finding was that TCR beta sequences accurately predicted the HLA-A and HLA-B alleles for most subjects in the first cohort. The only immune exposure information available for the cohort was CMV serostatus. In an earlier analysis of about 600 of the donors, most TCR beta V segments appeared in productive rearrangements about 90% or about 30% of the time, broadly matching IMGT annotations. In vitro tests confirmed that a few of the cytomegalovirus-associated TCR beta chains recognize cytomegalovirus antigens. In both the original and validation cohorts, the classifier was reported to diagnose cytomegalovirus status with high specificity and sensitivity. A later analysis associated about 18,000 TCR beta sequences with specific HLA alleles at a false discovery rate of 0.05. Assigning TCR associations to individual alleles was difficult when HLA alleles, especially DR and DQ, strongly co-occurred. Because counts were too low, about 18 rarely observed V segments, including chromosome 9 orphons, were left out of the earlier analysis of about 500 of the donors. Some IMGT-functional V segments, including TRBV6-2 and TRBV6-3, could not be told apart with the 87-base-pair reads, so those segments were excluded. In a later analysis, TCR association rates were found to vary across HLA loci, with the most associated TCRs seen for DRB1 alleles and the fewest for HLA-C alleles. Correlated functional status among segregating V segments might be attributable to linkage disequilibrium, but an unknown experimental factor could not be ruled out. Most TCR sequences were seen in very few donors, while some public TCRs were found in many individuals.

The rearranged segments are TRBV28 and TRBJ2-7, with the identity of the D gene unclear. Sequenced: PBMCs. This receptor was identified in a woman in her 30s in good health and CMV-seropositive. The DNA sequence follows: TGTGCCAGCAGTTTTGTATTACACAACGAGCAGTACTTC. It encodes CASSFVLHNEQYF. Where the CDR3 stops, the reference TRBV28 and TRBJ2-7 genes take over; the full variable domain is DVKVTQSSRYLVKRTGEKVFLECVQDMDHENMFWYRQDPGLGLRLIYFSYDVKMKEKGDIPEGYSVSREKKERFSLILESASTNQTSMYLCASSFVLHNEQYFGPGTRLTVT.